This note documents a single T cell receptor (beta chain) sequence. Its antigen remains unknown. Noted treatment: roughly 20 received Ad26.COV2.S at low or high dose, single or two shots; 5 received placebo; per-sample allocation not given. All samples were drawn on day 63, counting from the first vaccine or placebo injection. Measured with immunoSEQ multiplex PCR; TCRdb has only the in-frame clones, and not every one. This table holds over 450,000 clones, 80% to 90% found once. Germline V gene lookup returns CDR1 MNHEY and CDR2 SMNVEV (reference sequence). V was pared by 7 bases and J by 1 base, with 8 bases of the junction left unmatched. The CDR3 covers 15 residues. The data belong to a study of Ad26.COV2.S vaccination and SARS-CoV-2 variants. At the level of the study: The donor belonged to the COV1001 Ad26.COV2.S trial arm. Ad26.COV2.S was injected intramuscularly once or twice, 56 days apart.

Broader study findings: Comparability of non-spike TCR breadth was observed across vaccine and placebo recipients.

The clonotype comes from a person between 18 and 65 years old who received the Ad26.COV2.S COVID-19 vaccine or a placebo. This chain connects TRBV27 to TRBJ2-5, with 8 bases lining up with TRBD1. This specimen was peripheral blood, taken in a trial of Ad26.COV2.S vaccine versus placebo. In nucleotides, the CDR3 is TGTGCCAGCAAGGCTCTGGGACAGGCCCAAGAGACCCAGTACTTC. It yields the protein CASKALGQAQETQYF.